This T cell receptor beta chain emerged from a study of beta chain features in type 1 diabetes. Study-wide findings and caveats: Across all four CD4+ subsets, people with type 1 diabetes showed modestly shorter TCRB CDR3s. Reduced insertions and increased deletions marked VDJ junctions in type 1 diabetes patients. For patients and controls alike, PCR might favor shorter templates to the same degree.

Expressed TCRB transcripts were sequenced because the entire RNA isolate underwent reverse transcription. Using immunoSEQ multiplex PCR, the repertoire was profiled, and TCRdb retains in-frame clones only, with some absent. The sample lists fewer than 350,000 clones, approximately 16% occurring once. Comments on this clone: The target antigen is unknown.

Germline CDR1 is LGHNA and CDR2 is YSLEER. This CDR3 is 14 amino acids long. V gave up 0 bases and J gave up 6 bases, with 8 bases separating them. Cells sorted by CD45RO/CCR7/CD25/CD127/CD95/CD27 comprised CD4+ naive, central memory, regulatory and stem cell-like memory cells. Purity above 95% was achieved in all sorted populations. Material: naive CD4+ T cells from blood. J is TRBJ2-2 and V is TRBV4-3; D perhaps matches TRBD2 (5 bases). This TCR came from a man between 18 and 35 years old with type 1 diabetes. CDR3 sequence reads: CASSQDASSGELFF. CDR3 nucleotide sequence: TGCGCCAGCAGCCAAGATGCTAGCTCCGGGGAGCTGTTTTTT.